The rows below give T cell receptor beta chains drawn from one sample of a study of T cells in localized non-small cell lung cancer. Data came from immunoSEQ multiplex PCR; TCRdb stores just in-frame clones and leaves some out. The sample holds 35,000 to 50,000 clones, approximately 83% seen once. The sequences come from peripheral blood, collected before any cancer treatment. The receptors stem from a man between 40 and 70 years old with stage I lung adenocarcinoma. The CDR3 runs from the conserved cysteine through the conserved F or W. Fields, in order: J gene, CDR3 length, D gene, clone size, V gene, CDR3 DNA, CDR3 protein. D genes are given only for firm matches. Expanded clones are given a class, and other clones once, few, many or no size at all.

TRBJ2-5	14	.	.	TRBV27	TGTGCCAGCAGTTTAGCTGCAGGGATAGAGACCCAGTACTTC	CASSLAAGIETQYF
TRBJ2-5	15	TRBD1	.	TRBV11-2	TGTGCCAGCAGCCCAGAACCCAGGGGGCAAGAGACCCAGTACTTC	CASSPEPRGQETQYF
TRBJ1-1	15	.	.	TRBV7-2	TGTGCCAGCAGCTTTCGCCCGGTAATGAACACTGAAGCTTTCTTT	CASSFRPVMNTEAFF
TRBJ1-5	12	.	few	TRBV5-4	TGTGCCGTAAGCAGGGGAGATCAGCCCCAGCATTTT	CAVSRGDQPQHF
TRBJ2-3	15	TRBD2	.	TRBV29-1	TGCAGCGTTGAGGGACTACCGTCTAGCACAGATACGCAGTATTTT	CSVEGLPSSTDTQYF
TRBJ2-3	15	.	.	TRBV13	TGTGCCAGCAGCCCCCCGGGGCAGCCCACAGATACGCAGTATTTT	CASSPPGQPTDTQYF
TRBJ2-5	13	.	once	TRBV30	TGTGCCTGGAGTTCAGACCTTCTCGGTGGCCAGTACTTC	CAWSSDLLGGQYF
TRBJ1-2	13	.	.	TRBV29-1	TGCAGCGTTGAATCTGCTGTTAACTATGGCTACACCTTC	CSVESAVNYGYTF
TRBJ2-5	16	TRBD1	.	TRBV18	TGTGCCAGCTCACGGTCGCGACAGGGCACGGGGGAGACCCAGTACTTC	CASSRSRQGTGETQYF
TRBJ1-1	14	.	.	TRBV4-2	TGTGCCAGCAGCCCGACTTTGGGGGGTGAAAAAGCTTTCTTT	CASSPTLGGEKAFF
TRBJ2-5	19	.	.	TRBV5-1	TGCGCCAACACGAAACTCCTGGGGGCACGGGAGCCCAGCAGGGAGACCCAGTACTTC	CANTKLLGAREPSRETQYF
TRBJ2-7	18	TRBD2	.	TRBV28	TGTGCCAGCAGTTTGGTCCCTAGCGGGGTTTTACAGCTCTACGAGCAGTACTTC	CASSLVPSGVLQLYEQYF
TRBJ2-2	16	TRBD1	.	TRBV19	TGTGCCAGTAGACCTGCCCCACAGGGGGGTTTTGGGGAGCTGTTTTTT	CASRPAPQGGFGELFF
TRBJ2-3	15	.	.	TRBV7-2	TGTGCCAGCAGCAAAGACTCGTTGAGCACAGATACGCAGTATTTT	CASSKDSLSTDTQYF
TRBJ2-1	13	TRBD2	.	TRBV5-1	TGCGCCAGCAGCTCCCCCAGACTAGCGGGGGCGTTCTTC	CASSSPRLAGAFF
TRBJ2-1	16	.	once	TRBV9	TGTGCCAGCAGCCCCCATCTCCAGGGAAGAGGCAATGAGCAGTTCTTC	CASSPHLQGRGNEQFF
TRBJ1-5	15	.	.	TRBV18	TGTGCCAGCTCACCTAGCGGGGTCCTAGGCCAGCCCCAGCATTTT	CASSPSGVLGQPQHF
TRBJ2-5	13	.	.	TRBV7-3	TGTGCCAGCAGCCCCCGCGGGGCGGGCTGGCTTTACTTC	CASSPRGAGWLYF
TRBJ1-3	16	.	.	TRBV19	TGTGCCAGTAGTAAGGATGGCGTCAGCCTGGGAAACACCATATATTTT	CASSKDGVSLGNTIYF
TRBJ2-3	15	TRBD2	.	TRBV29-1	TGCAGCGTTGAAAGGGCTAGCGGGAGCACAGATACGCAGTATTTT	CSVERASGSTDTQYF
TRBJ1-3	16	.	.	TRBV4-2	TGTGCCAGCAGCCAAGACCCAAATAACTCTGGAAACACCATATATTTT	CASSQDPNNSGNTIYF
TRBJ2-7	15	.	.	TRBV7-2	TGTGCCAGCAGCCCGAGAAACTATAAAACCTACGAGCAGTACTTC	CASSPRNYKTYEQYF